This entry features one T cell receptor (beta chain) sequence. Participants were aged about 18 to 100 years, lived in around 22 US areas, and enrolled virtually. Exposed study participants had met a COVID-19 case within 2 weeks before entry. This entry comes from a study of blood T cell repertoires in COVID-19. Across the whole study: Both acute and convalescent COVID-19 samples were obtained from the United States, Italy and Spain. T cells, B-cell-depleted T cells, or PBMCs supplied cDNA or gDNA.

Germline V gene data show CDR1 as SQVTM and CDR2 as ANQGSEA. This CDR3 has 15 residues. With 6 bases clipped from V and 0 bases from J, the junction kept 3 bases outside the gene matches. Profiled with immunoSEQ multiplex PCR; TCRdb holds only in-frame clones, not every one. The sample includes about 370,000 clones, about 89% of them seen just once. Sample: PBMCs or T cells enriched from blood (not recorded which). V usage is TRBV29-1 and J usage is TRBJ2-3, with TRBD2 matching over 13 bases. This receptor was identified in a woman aged 40 to 50 who had been exposed to COVID-19. The CDR3 nucleotides read TGCAGCGTGGGGACTAGCGGGGCTAGCACAGATACGCAGTATTTT. Translating it yields CSVGTSGASTDTQYF.